This TCR beta chain was sequenced for a study of T cell repertoires in cytomegalovirus infection (dated by TCRdb to the late 2010s). Background on the whole study: The peptide stimulations were aimed at well-studied HLA-B-restricted epitopes as well as recently identified HLA-C-restricted CMV epitopes, whose presentation resists viral immunomodulation. Donor HLA type was relevant to the analysis, as public TCR beta signatures indicated carriage of CMV infection together with the matching HLA type. Broad study findings and their caveats: Cumulative frequency of public TCR beta family members discriminated carriers of CMV infection plus the relevant HLA type in this cohort and an independent approximately 350-donor cohort. The ex vivo response was dominated by HLA-C-restricted CMV-specific TCR beta clonotypes, which also provided the single most frequent clonotype in two of eight donors.

The treatment or condition label, read with the paper, signifies: in vitro stimulation with specific CMV peptide epitopes to enrich CMV-specific T cells. CDR3 length: 15 amino acids, cysteine to phenylalanine. Only the CDR3 DNA stays, 45 bases, in frame from base 1. As encoded in the germline V gene, CDR1 is MNHEY while CDR2 is SVGEGT. The trim is 2 bases for V and 1 base for J, with a gap of 10 bases between the germline ends. Sequenced using an Illumina HiSeq 1500. TCRdb itself trimmed the public reads at Q25 with fastp, ran MiXCR and retained productive beta chains. Duplicate CDR3 protein sequences are folded into a single record with the most common DNA and genes. The sample yields about 700,000 distinct CDR3 sequences; around 35% were counted once. Around a sixth of the sample lies in the top ten. This clonotype was counted a few times. It has no known antigen specificity. No much larger clone exists at a distance of one base, and base qualities are not known.

The specimen comprised cultured PBMCs, sampled from culture after CMV antigen stimulation. This receptor was taken from a human donor in good health (CMV status not recorded). Some clones in this sample may be carry-over from other donors' samples. The sequence joins TRBV6-2 or TRBV6-3 to TRBJ2-3; 5 matching bases give a weak D call of TRBD2. The nucleotides are TGTGCCAGCAGTTACGAGCGGCGAGGCACAGATACGCAGTATTTT. The translation is CASSYERRGTDTQYF.